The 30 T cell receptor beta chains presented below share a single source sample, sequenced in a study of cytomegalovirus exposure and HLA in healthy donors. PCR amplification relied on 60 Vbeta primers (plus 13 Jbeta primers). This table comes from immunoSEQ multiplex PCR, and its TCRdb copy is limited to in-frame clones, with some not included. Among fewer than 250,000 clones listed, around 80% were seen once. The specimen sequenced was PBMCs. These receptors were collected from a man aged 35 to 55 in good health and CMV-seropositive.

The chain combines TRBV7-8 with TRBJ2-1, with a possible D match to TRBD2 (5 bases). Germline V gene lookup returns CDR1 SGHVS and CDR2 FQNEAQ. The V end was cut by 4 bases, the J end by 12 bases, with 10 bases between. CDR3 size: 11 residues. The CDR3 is CASSSLAGQFF. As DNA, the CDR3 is TGTGCCAGCAGCTCCCTAGCTGGGCAGTTCTTC.

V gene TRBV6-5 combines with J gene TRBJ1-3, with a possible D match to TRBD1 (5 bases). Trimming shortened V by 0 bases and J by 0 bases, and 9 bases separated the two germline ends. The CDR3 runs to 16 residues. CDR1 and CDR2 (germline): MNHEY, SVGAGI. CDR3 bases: TGTGCCAGCAGTTACTCTCCGGGGGACTCTGGAAACACCATATATTTT. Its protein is CASSYSPGDSGNTIYF.

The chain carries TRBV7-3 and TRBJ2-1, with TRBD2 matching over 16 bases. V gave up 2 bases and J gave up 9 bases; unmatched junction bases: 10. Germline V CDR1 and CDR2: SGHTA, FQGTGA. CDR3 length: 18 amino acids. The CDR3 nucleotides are TGTGCCAGCAGCTTATTAGCCGGGGGACTAGCGGGAGGGGGTGAGCAGTTCTTC. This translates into CASSLLAGGLAGGGEQFF.

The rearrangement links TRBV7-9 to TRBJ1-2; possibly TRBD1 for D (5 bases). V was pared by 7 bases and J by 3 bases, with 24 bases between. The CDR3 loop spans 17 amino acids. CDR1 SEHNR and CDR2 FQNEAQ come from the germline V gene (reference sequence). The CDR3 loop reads CASTPSDGGWGDYGYTF. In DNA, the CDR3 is TGTGCCAGCACCCCTTCCGACGGGGGATGGGGGGACTATGGCTACACCTTC.

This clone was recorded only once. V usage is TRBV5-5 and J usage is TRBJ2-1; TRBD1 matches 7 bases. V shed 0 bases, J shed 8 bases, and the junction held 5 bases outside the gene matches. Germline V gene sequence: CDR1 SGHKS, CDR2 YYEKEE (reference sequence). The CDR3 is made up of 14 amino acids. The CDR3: CASSLDWDSHEQFF. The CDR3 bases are TGTGCCAGCAGCTTGGATTGGGACAGCCATGAGCAGTTCTTC.

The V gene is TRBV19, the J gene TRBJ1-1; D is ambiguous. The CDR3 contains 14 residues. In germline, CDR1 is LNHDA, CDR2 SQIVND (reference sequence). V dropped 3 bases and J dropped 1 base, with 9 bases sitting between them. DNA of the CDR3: TGTGCCAGTAGTATGAGGGCAGCGAACACTGAAGCTTTCTTT. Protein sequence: CASSMRAANTEAFF.

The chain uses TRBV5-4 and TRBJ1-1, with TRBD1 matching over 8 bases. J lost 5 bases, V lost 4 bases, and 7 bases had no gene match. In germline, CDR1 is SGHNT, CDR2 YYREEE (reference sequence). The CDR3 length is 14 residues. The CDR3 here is CASSPRTGTTEAFF. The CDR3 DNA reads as TGTGCCAGCAGCCCGCGGACAGGGACTACTGAAGCTTTCTTT.

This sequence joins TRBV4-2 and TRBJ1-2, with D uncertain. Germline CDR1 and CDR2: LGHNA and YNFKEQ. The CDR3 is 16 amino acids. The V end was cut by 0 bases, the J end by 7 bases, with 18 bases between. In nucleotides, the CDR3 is TGTGCCAGCAGCCAAGAAGTTCGGCAGGAGGTGGGTGGCTACACCTTC. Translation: CASSQEVRQEVGGYTF.

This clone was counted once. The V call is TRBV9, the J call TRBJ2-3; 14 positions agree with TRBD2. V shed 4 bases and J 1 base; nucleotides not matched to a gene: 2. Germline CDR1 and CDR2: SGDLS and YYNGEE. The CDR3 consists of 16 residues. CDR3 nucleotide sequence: TGTGCCAGCAGCCTGGGACTAGCGGGAGGCACAGATACGCAGTATTTT. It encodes CASSLGLAGGTDTQYF. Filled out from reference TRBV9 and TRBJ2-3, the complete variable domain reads DSGVTQTPKHLITATGQRVTLRCSPRSGDLSVYWYQQSLDQGLQFLIQYYNGEERAKGNILERFSAQQFPDLHSELNLSSLELGDSALYFCASSLGLAGGTDTQYFGPGTRLTVL.

CDR3 amino acids: CASSPPLAANTGELFF. In DNA, the CDR3 is TGTGCCAGCTCGCCTCCACTAGCGGCGAACACCGGGGAGCTGTTTTTT. The rearrangement uses TRBV18 and TRBJ2-2, with TRBD2 matching 8 bases. In germline, CDR1 is KGHSH, CDR2 LQKENI. With 6 bases clipped from V and 0 bases from J, the junction kept 6 bases outside the gene matches. This CDR3 region has 16 residues.

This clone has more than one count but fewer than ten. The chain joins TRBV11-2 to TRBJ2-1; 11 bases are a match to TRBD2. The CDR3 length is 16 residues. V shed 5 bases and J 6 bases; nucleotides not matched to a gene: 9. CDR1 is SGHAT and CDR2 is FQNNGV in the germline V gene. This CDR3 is CASSPSLAGGGNEQFF. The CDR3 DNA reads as TGTGCCAGCAGCCCTTCGCTAGCGGGAGGAGGCAATGAGCAGTTCTTC.

The CDR3 region is CASSSSGDSTDTQYF. CDR3 bases: TGTGCCAGCAGCTCTAGCGGGGACTCCACAGATACGCAGTATTTT. This chain joins TRBV11-2 and TRBJ2-3, with 9 nucleotides matching TRBD2. The length of the CDR3 is 15 residues. Germline lookup yields CDR1 SGHAT and CDR2 FQNNGV. Trimming at V came to 4 bases and at J to 2 bases, leaving 4 bases not matched to a gene.

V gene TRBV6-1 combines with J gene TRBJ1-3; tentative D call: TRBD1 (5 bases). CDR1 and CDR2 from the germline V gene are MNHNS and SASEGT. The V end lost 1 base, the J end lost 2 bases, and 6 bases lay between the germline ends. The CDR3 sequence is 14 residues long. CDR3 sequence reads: CASSEGGAGNTIYF. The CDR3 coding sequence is TGTGCCAGCAGTGAAGGGGGGGCTGGAAACACCATATATTTT.

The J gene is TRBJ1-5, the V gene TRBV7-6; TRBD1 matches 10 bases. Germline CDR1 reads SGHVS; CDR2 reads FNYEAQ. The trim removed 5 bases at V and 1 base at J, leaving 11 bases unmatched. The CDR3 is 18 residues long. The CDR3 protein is CASSPRPGTGVSNQPQHF. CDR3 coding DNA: TGTGCCAGCAGCCCACGTCCCGGGACAGGGGTGAGCAATCAGCCCCAGCATTTT. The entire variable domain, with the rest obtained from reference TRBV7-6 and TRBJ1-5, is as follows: GAGVSQSPRYKVTKRGQDVALRCDPISGHVSLYWYRQALGQGPEFLTYFNYEAQQDKSGLPNDRFSAERPEGSISTLTIQRTEQRDSAMYRCASSPRPGTGVSNQPQHFGDGTRLSIL.

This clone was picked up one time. CDR3 in amino acids: CASSSWGRNNEQFF. CDR3 sequence (DNA): TGTGCCAGCAGCTCCTGGGGCAGAAACAATGAGCAGTTCTTC. The V gene is TRBV7-6, the J gene TRBJ2-1; the D gene is possibly TRBD1 (5 bases). The CDR3 length is 14 residues. Germline V gives CDR1 SGHVS, CDR2 FNYEAQ. Trimming took off 4 bases at V and 5 bases at J, with 12 bases between the two ends.

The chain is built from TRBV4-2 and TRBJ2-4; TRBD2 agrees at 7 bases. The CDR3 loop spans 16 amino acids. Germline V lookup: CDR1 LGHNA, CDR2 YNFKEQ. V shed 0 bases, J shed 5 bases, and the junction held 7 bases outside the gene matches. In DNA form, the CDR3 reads TGTGCCAGCAGCCAAGATGCTAGCGGAAATCAAAACATTCAGTACTTC. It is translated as CASSQDASGNQNIQYF.

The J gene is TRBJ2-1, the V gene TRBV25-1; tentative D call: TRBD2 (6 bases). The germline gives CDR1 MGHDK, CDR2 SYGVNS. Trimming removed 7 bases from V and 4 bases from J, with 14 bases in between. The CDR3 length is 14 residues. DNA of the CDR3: TGTGCCAGCACATCAGGGACTGGTTACAATGAGCAGTTCTTC. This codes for CASTSGTGYNEQFF. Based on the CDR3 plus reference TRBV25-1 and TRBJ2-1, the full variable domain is EADIYQTPRYLVIGTGKKITLECSQTMGHDKMYWYQQDPGMELHLIHYSYGVNSTEKGDLSSESTVSRIRTEHFPLTLESARPSHTSQYLCASTSGTGYNEQFFGPGTRLTVL.

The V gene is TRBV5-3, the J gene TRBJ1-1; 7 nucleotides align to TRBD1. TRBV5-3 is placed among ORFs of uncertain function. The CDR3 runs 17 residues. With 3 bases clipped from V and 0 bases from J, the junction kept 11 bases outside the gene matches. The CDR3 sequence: CARSSEGQALLNTEAFF. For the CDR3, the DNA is TGTGCCAGAAGCTCCGAAGGACAGGCGCTACTGAACACTGAAGCTTTCTTT.

CDR3 coding DNA: TGCGCCAGCAGCCCAGGACAGGCCTCGGGGCCCCAGCATTTT. Encoded protein: CASSPGQASGPQHF. The chain uses TRBV10-2 and TRBJ1-5; 7 bases are shared with TRBD1. The J segment lost 9 bases and the V segment lost 6 bases, leaving 11 bases of the junction unmatched. This CDR3 is 14 amino acids long. Per germline, CDR1 WSHSY and CDR2 SAAADI.

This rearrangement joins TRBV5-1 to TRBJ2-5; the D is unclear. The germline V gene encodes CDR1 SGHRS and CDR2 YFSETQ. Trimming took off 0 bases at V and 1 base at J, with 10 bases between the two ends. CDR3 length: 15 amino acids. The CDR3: CASSLVPVAQETQYF. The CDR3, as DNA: TGCGCCAGCAGCTTGGTTCCAGTTGCCCAAGAGACCCAGTACTTC.

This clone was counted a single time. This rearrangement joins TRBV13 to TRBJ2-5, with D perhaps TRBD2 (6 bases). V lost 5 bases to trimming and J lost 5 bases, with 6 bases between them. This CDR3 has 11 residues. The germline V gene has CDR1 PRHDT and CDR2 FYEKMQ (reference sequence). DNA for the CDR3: TGTGCCAGCAGCCGGGGGGAGACCCAGTACTTC. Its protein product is CASSRGETQYF.

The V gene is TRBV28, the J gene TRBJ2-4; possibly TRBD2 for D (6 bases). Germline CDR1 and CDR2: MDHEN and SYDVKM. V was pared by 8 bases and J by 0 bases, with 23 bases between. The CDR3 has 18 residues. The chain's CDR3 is CASGSGPGWGLAKNIQYF. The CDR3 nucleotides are TGTGCCAGCGGCTCCGGGCCAGGTTGGGGACTAGCCAAAAACATTCAGTACTTC.

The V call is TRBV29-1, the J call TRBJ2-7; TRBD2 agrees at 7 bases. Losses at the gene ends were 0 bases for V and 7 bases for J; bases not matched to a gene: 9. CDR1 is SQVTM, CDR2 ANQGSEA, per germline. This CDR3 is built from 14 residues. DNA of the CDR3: TGCAGCGTTGAAGACGGGAGGTTGGGATGGGAGCAGTACTTC. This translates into CSVEDGRLGWEQYF.

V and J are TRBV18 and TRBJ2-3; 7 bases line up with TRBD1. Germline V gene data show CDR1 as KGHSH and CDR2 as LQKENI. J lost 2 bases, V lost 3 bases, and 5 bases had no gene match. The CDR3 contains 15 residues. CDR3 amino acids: CASSPRQGSTDTQYF. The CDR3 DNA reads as TGTGCCAGCTCACCTAGACAGGGATCCACAGATACGCAGTATTTT.

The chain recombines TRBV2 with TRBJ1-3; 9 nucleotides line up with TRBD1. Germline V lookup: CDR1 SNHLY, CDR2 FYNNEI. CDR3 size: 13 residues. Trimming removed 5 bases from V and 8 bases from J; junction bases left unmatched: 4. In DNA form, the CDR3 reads TGTGCCAGCAGTCGGACAGGGGAAGACACCATATATTTT. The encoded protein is CASSRTGEDTIYF.

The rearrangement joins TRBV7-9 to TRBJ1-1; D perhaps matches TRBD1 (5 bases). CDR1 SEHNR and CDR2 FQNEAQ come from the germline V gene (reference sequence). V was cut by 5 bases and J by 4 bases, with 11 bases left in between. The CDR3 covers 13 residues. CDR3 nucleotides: TGTGCCAGCAGCCCGGGGGAGGTCACTGAAGCTTTCTTT. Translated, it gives CASSPGEVTEAFF. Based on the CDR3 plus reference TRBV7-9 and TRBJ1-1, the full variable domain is DTGVSQNPRHKITKRGQNVTFRCDPISEHNRLYWYRQTLGQGPEFLTYFQNEAQLEKSRLLSDRFSAERPKGSFSTLEIQRTEQGDSAMYLCASSPGEVTEAFFGQGTRLTVV.

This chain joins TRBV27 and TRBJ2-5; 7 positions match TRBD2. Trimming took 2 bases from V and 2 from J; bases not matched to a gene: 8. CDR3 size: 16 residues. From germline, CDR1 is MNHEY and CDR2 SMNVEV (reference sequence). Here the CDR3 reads CASSLGLGYAQETQYF. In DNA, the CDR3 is TGTGCCAGCAGTTTAGGACTAGGATACGCTCAAGAGACCCAGTACTTC.

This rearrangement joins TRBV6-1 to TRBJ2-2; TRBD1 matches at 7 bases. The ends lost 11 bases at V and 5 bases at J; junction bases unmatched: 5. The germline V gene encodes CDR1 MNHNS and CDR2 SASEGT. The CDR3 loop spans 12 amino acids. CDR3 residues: CAGQGQTGELFF. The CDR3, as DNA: TGTGCCGGCCAGGGACAGACCGGGGAGCTGTTTTTT.

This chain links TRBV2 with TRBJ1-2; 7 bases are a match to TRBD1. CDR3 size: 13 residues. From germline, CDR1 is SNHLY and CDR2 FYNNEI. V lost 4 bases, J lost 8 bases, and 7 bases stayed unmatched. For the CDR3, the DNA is TGTGCCAGCAGTGGACAGGGTGCCCGCGGCTACACCTTC. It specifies CASSGQGARGYTF.

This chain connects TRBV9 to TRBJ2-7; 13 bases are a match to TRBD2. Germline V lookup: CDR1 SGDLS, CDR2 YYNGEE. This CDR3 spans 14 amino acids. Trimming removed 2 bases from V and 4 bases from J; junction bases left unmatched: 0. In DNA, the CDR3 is TGTGCCAGCAGCGTGGGACTAGCGGGATACGAGCAGTACTTC. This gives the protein CASSVGLAGYEQYF.